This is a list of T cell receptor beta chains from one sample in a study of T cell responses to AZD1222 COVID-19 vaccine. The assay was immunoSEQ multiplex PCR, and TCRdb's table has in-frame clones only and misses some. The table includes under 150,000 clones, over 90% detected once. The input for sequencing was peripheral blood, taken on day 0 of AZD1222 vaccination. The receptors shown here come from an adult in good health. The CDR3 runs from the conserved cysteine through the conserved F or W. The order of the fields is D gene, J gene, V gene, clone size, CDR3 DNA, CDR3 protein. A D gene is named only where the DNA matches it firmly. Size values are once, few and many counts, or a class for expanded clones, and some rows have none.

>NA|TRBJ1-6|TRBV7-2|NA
TGTGCCAGCAGCCCGCGGGGGGGGCGGCGGGATTCACCCCTCCACTTT
CASSPRGGRRDSPLHF
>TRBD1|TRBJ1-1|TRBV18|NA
TGTGCCAGCTCACCTCAGGGGGGGGCCACTGAAGCTTTCTTT
CASSPQGGATEAFF
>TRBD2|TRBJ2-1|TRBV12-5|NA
TGTGCTAGTGGTTTGGGGACTAGCGGGAACAATGAGCAGTTCTTC
CASGLGTSGNNEQFF
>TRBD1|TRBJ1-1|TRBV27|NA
TGTGCCAGCAGTCTTGGGACAGGCCCTGAAGCTTTCTTT
CASSLGTGPEAFF
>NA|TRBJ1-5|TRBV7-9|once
TGTGCCAGCAGCTTAGGCAGGCTGGGACAGCCCCAGCATTTT
CASSLGRLGQPQHF
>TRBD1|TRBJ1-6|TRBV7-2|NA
TGTGCCAGCAGCAAACAGACAGGGGCGGATTCACCCCTCCACTTT
CASSKQTGADSPLHF
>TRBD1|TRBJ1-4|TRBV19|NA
TGTGCCAGTAGCCGACAGGGAAGTAGTGAAAAACTGTTTTTT
CASSRQGSSEKLFF
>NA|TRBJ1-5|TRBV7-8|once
TGTGCCAGCAGCCCCCTTTTTAGGACCCGGACAGAGAGCAATCAGCCCCAGCATTTT
CASSPLFRTRTESNQPQHF
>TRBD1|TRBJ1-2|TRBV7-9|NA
TGTGCCAGCAGCTTAGGATCAGGGGGCAACGATGGCTACACCTTC
CASSLGSGGNDGYTF
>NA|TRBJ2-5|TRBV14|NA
TGTGCCAGCAGCCCCGGGACACGATTCCCGGAGACCCAGTACTTC
CASSPGTRFPETQYF
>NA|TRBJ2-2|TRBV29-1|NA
TGCAGCGTAACTCTACAGGCGGGGGGGGAGCTGTTTTTT
CSVTLQAGGELFF
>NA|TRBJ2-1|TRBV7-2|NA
TGTGCCAGCAGCTCTCAGGGCGGGGATGAGCAGTTCTTC
CASSSQGGDEQFF
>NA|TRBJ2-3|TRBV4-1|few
TGCGCCAGCAGCCAAGATCCACCGAGCACAGATACGCAGTATTTT
CASSQDPPSTDTQYF
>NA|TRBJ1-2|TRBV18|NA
TGTGCCAGCTCGGCCACAACAGGGTACTATGGCTACACCTTC
CASSATTGYYGYTF
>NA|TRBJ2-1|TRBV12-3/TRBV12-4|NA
TGTGCCAGCGGTCGTCTTGAGCAGTTCTTC
CASGRLEQFF
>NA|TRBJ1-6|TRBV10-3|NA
TGTGCCATCACGCCCGGTGACTATTCACCCCTCCACTTT
CAITPGDYSPLHF
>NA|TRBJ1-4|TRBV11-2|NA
TGTGCCAGCAGCTTAGGAGACTTAGCGTCTAATGAAAAACTGTTTTTT
CASSLGDLASNEKLFF
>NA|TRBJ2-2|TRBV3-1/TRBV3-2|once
TGTGCCAGCAGCATACAGAAAACCGGGGAGCTGTTTTTT
CASSIQKTGELFF
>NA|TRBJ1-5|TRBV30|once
TGTGCCTGGAGAGGGCAGGGAGACGGACAGCCCCAGCATTTT
CAWRGQGDGQPQHF
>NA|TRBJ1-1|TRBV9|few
TGTGCCAGCAGCGTAGAGGGACATATGAACACTGAAGCTTTCTTT
CASSVEGHMNTEAFF
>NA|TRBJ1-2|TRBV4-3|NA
TGCGCCAGCAGCCACCAGGGGTCCCCGTATGGCTACACCTTC
CASSHQGSPYGYTF
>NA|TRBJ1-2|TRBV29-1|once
TGCAGCGTTGCAGGGGCGAATACGGCGAACTATGGCTACACCTTC
CSVAGANTANYGYTF
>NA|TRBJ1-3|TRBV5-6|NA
TGTGCCAGCAGCTTTCCTTTCTCCCTCTCCGGAAACACCATATATTTT
CASSFPFSLSGNTIYF